This TCR beta chain was sequenced for a study of T-cell reconstitution after alpha-beta-depleted transplantation in children. Germline-derived CDR1 and CDR2 are SGHTA and FQGNSA. The CDR3 spans 18 residues. The J segment lost 7 bases and the V segment lost 1 base, leaving 16 bases of the junction unmatched. Using unique molecular identifiers, the investigators prepared the TCRbeta library. A single record per CDR3 protein comes from TCRdb applying MiXCR to the PCR reads. There are a few hundred thousand distinct CDR3 sequences in the sample; around 21% occur only once, and 3% to 4.5% lies in the top ten.

The source material was PBMCs from the stem cell graft donor, sampled from the stem cell graft. V usage is TRBV7-2 and J usage is TRBJ2-1; 7 positions match TRBD2. This receptor was identified in a human donor who donated a stem cell graft to a child with acute myeloid leukemia. This CDR3 is CASSLGKLRELRKNEQFF. As DNA, the CDR3 is TGTGCCAGCAGCTTAGGCAAACTGCGGGAGTTAAGGAAAAATGAGCAGTTCTTC.